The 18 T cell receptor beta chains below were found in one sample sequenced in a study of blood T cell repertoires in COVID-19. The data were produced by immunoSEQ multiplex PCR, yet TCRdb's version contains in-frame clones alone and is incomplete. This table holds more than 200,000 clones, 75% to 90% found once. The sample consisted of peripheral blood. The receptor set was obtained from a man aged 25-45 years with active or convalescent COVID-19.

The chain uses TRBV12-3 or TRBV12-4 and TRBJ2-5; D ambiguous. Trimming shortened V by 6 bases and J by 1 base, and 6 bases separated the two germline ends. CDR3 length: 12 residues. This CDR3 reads CASRLFQETQYF. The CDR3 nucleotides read TGTGCCAGCAGACTATTCCAAGAGACCCAGTACTTC.

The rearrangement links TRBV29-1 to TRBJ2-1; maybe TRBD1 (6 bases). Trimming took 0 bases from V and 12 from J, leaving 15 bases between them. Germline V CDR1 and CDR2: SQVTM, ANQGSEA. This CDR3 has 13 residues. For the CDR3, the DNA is TGCAGCGTTGAAGATATAGGGGGTCGGGGGCAGTTCTTC. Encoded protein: CSVEDIGGRGQFF.

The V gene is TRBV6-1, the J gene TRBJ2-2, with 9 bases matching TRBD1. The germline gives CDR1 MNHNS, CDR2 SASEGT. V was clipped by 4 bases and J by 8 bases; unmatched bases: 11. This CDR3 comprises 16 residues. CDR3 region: CASSGTQGAFLGELFF. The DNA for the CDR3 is TGTGCCAGCAGTGGGACACAGGGGGCTTTTTTGGGGGAGCTGTTTTTT.

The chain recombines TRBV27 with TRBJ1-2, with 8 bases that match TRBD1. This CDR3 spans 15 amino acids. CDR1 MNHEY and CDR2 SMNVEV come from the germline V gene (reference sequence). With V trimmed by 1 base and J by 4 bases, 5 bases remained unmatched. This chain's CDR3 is CASSLFAGQAYGYTF. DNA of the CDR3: TGTGCCAGCAGTTTATTCGCGGGACAGGCCTATGGCTACACCTTC.

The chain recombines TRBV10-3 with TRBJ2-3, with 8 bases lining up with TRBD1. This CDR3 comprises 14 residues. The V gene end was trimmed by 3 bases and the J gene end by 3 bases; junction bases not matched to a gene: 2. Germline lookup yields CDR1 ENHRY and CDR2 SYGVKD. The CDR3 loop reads CAISEGQGTDTQYF. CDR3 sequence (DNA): TGTGCCATCAGTGAAGGACAGGGTACAGATACGCAGTATTTT.

The CDR3 reads CASSETGDGNTIYF. CDR3 nucleotide sequence: TGTGCCAGCAGTGAAACAGGGGACGGAAACACCATATATTTT. The rearrangement links TRBV25-1 to TRBJ1-3; the match to TRBD1 covers 7 bases. V shed 2 bases, J shed 4 bases, and the junction held 2 bases outside the gene matches. This CDR3 contains 14 residues. From germline, CDR1 is MGHDK and CDR2 SYGVNS. The whole variable domain, filled in from reference TRBV25-1 and TRBJ1-3, reads EADIYQTPRYLVIGTGKKITLECSQTMGHDKMYWYQQDPGMELHLIHYSYGVNSTEKGDLSSESTVSRIRTEHFPLTLESARPSHTSQYLCASSETGDGNTIYFGEGSWLTVV.

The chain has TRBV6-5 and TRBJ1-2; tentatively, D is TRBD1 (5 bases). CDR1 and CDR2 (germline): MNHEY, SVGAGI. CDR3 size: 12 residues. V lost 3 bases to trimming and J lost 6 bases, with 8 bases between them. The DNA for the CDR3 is TGTGCCAGCAGTTATTGGGGGGATGGCTACACCTTC. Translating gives CASSYWGDGYTF.

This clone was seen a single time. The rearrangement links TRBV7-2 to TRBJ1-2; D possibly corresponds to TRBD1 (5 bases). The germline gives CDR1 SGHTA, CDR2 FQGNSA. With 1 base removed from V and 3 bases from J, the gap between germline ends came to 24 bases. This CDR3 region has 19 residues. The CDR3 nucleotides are TGTGCCAGCAGCTTAGAAGGAGGGGACGACACCAACCTCGACTATGGCTACACCTTC. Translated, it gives CASSLEGGDDTNLDYGYTF. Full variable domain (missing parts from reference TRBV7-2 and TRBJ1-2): GAGVSQSPSNKVTEKGKDVELRCDPISGHTALYWYRQSLGQGLEFLIYFQGNSAPDKSGLPSDRFSAERTGGSVSTLTIQRTQQEDSAVYLCASSLEGGDDTNLDYGYTFGSGTRLTVV.

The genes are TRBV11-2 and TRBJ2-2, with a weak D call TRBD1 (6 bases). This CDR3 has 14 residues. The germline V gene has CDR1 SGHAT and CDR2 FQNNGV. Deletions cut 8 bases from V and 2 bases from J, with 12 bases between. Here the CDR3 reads CASEQGANTGELFF. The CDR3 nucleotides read TGTGCCAGCGAACAGGGAGCTAACACCGGGGAGCTGTTTTTT.

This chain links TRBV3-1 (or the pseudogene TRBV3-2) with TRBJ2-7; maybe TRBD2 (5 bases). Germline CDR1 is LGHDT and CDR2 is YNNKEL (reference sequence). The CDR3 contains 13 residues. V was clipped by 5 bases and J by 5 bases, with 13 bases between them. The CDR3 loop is CASSGLAPHEQYF. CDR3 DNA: TGTGCCAGCAGCGGGCTAGCTCCCCACGAGCAGTACTTC.

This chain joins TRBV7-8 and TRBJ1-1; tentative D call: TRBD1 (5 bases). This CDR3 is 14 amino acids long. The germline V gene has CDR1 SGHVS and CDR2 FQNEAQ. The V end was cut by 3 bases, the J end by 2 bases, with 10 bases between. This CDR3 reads CASSFATGNTEAFF. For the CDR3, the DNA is TGTGCCAGCAGCTTCGCTACAGGCAACACTGAAGCTTTCTTT.

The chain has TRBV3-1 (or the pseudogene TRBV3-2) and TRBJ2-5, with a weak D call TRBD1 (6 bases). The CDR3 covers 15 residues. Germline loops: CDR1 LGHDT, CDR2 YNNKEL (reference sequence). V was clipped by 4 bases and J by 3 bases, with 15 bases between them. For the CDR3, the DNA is TGTGCCAGCAGCCTCCGGGACACGGTAGAAGAGACCCAGTACTTC. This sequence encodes CASSLRDTVEETQYF.

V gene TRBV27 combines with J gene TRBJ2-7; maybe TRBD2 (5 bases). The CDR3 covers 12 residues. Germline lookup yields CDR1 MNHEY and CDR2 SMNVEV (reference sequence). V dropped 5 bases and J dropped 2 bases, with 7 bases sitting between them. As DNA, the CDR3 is TGTGCCAGCAGTCCCGGGACCTACGAGCAGTACTTC. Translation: CASSPGTYEQYF.

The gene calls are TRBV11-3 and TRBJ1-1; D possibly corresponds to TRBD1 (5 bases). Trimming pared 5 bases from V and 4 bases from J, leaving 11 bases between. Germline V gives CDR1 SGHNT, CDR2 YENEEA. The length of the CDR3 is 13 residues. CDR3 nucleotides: TGTGCCAGCAGCCAGGGAAGCCGCACTGAAGCTTTCTTT. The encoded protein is CASSQGSRTEAFF.

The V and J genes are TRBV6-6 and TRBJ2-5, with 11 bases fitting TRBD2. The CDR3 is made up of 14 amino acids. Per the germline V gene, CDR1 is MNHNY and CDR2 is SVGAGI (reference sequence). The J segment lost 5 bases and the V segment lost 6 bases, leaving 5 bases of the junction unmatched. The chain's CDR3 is CASRSSGGLETQYF. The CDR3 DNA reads TGTGCCAGCAGATCTAGCGGGGGGCTCGAGACCCAGTACTTC.

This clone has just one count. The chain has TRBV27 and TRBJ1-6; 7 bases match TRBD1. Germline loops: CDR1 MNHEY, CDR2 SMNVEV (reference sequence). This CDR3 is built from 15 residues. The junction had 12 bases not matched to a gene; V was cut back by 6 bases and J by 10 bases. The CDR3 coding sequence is TGTGCCAGCAGCCCAAACGGGCAGGGACAGTCACCCCTCCACTTT. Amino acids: CASSPNGQGQSPLHF.

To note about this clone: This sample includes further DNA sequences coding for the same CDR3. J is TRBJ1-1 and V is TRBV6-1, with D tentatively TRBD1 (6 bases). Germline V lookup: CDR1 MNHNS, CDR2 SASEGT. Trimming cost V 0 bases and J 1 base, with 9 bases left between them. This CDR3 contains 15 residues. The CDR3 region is CASSEALGGNTEAFF. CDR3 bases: TGTGCCAGCAGTGAAGCGCTAGGGGGGAACACTGAAGCTTTCTTT.

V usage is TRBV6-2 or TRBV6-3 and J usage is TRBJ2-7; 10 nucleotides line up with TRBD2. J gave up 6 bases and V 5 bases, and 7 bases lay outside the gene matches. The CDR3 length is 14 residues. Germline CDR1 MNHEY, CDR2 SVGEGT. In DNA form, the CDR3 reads TGTGCCAGCAGTCAAGCGGGGGGGGCTGCCGAGCAGTACTTC. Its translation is CASSQAGGAAEQYF.